This T cell receptor beta chain stems from a study of identical twins. The study, taken as a whole, reports: In monozygotic twins, models underestimated the sharing of out-of-frame TCR alpha.

It was template switching that added a universal primer site, and there were unique molecular identifiers on the cDNA. TCRdb ran MiXCR on the 5' RACE reads and lists one entry per CDR3 protein. The sample yields 470,000 or so distinct CDR3 sequences, roughly 26% seen once. The V and J ends lost 5 bases and 7 bases, in that order; junction bases with no gene match: 5. Germline V gene sequence: CDR1 SGHRS, CDR2 YFSETQ. CDR3 length: 14 amino acids. As for this clonotype: The antigen remains unidentified.

The same sample was also used in a study of T cells expressing NK-cell markers. That source reports: Serological testing identified seven of the eight sequenced donors as HCMV-seropositive and one as seronegative.

V is TRBV5-1 and J is TRBJ2-1; 11 nucleotides agree with TRBD1. Sequenced input: CD4+ T cells sorted from blood. This receptor was taken from a woman aged 18-30 years in good health. This chain's CDR3 is CASREGDRGNEQFF. The DNA of the CDR3 is TGCGCCAGCAGGGAGGGGGACAGGGGGAATGAGCAGTTCTTC.